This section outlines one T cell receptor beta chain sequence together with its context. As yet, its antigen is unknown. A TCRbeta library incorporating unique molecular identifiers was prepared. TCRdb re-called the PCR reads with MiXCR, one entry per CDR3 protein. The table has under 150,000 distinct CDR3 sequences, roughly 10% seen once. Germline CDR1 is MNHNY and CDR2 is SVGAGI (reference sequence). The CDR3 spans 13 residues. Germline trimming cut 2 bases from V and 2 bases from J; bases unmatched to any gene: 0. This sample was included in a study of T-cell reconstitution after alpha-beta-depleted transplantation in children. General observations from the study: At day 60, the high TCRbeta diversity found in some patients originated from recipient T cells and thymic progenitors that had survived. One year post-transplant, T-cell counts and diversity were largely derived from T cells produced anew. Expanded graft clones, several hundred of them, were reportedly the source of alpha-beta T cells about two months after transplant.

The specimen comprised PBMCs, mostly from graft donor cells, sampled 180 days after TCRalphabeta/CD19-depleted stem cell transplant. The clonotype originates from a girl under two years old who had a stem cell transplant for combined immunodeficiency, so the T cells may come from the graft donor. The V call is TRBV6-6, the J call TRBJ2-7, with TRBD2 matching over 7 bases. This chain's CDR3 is CASSYGLAYEQYF. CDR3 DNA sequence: TGTGCCAGCAGTTACGGACTAGCCTACGAGCAGTACTTC.